Included here is one TCR beta chain sequence, with context. Antigen: not known. TCR alpha and TCR beta cDNA libraries carrying sample barcodes and UMIs were produced by 5'RACE using constant-segment primers. In TCRdb, the 5' RACE reads were re-called with MiXCR into one record per CDR3 protein. The sample holds about 170,000 distinct CDR3 sequences, 10% to 15% seen once. These data come from a study of T-cell memory formation after mild COVID-19. Study context: Clusters of TCRs were largely donor specific.

The V and J ends lost 5 bases and 1 base, in that order; junction bases with no gene match: 14. The CDR3 loop spans 18 amino acids. Germline assignment: CDR1 SGHTA and CDR2 FQGNSA. Findings and limits, study-wide: The finding that pre-infection memory included some responding clones suggested that cross-reactive memory joined.

This TCR was recovered from a man younger than 35 who had mild COVID-19 (a few samples of this study predate the infection). Cell type and time point are not known. Sequencing input: PBMCs or a T cell subset sorted from them (not recorded which). The chain has TRBV7-2 and TRBJ2-1; 7 bases map to TRBD2. CDR3 region: CASSPRGVQALSYNEQFF. The CDR3 DNA follows: TGTGCCAGCAGCCCCCGGGGGGTGCAGGCCCTTTCCTACAATGAGCAGTTCTTC. The full variable domain, in which reference TRBV7-2 and TRBJ2-1 provide the parts outside the CDR3, is GAGVSQSPSNKVTEKGKDVELRCDPISGHTALYWYRQSLGQGLEFLIYFQGNSAPDKSGLPSDRFSAERTGGSVSTLTIQRTQQEDSAVYLCASSPRGVQALSYNEQFFGPGTRLTVL.